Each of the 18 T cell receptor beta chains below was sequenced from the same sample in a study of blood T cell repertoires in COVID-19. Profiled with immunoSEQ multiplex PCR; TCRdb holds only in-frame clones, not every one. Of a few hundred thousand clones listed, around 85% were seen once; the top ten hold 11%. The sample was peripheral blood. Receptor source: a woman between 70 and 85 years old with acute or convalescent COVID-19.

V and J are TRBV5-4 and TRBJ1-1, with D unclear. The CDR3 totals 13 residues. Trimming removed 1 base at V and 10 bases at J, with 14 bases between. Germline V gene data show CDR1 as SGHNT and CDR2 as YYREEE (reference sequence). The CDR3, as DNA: TGTGCCAGCAGCTTGATCGACGGAGGGCGAGCTTTCTTT. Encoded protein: CASSLIDGGRAFF. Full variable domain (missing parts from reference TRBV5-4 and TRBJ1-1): ETGVTQSPTHLIKTRGQQVTLRCSSQSGHNTVSWYQQALGQGPQFIFQYYREEENGRGNFPPRFSGLQFPNYSSELNVNALELDDSALYLCASSLIDGGRAFFGQGTRLTVV.

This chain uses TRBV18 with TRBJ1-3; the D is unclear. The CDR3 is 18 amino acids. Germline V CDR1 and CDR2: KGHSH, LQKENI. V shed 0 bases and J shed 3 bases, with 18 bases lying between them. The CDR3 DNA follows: TGTGCCAGCTCACCACCGTCGGGATTAGCCCGGGATGGAAACACCATATATTTT. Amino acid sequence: CASSPPSGLARDGNTIYF. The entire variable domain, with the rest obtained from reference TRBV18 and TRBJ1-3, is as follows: NAGVMQNPRHLVRRRGQEARLRCSPMKGHSHVYWYRQLPEEGLKFMVYLQKENIIDESGMPKERFSAEFPKEGPSILRIQQVVRGDSAAYFCASSPPSGLARDGNTIYFGEGSWLTVV.

The CDR3 sequence: CASRQDRALSGYTF. CDR3 DNA: TGTGCCAGCAGACAGGACAGGGCTCTATCGGGCTACACCTTC. The V call is TRBV6-5, the J call TRBJ1-2, with 8 bases lining up with TRBD1. The CDR3 loop spans 14 amino acids. The J segment lost 8 bases and the V segment lost 6 bases, leaving 11 bases of the junction unmatched. The germline CDR1 and CDR2 sequences are MNHEY and SVGAGI.

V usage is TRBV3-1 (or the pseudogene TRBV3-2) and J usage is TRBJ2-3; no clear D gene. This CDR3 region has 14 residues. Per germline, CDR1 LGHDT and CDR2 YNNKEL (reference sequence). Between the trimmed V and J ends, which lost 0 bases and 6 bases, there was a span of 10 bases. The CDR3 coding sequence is TGTGCCAGCAGCCAAGATCTCGCGGAGGATACGCAGTATTTT. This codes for CASSQDLAEDTQYF.

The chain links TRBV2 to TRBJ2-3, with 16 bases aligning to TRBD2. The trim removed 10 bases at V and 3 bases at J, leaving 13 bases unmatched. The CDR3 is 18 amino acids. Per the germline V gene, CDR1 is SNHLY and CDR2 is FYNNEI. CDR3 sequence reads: CATQRGLAGGRKTDTQYF. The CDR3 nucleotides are TGTGCCACCCAGAGGGGACTAGCGGGGGGGCGGAAGACAGATACGCAGTATTTT.

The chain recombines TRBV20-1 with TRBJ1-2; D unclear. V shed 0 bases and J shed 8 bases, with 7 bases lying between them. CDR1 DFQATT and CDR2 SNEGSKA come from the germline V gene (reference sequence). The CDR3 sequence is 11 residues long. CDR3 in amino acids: CSARDLGGYTF. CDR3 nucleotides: TGCAGTGCTAGAGACCTGGGCGGCTACACCTTC.

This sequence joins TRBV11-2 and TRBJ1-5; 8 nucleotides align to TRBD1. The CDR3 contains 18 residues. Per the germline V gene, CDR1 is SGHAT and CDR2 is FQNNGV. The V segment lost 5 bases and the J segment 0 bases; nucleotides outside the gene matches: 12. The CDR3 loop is CASSRGQGGSYSNQPQHF. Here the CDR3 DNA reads TGTGCCAGCAGCCGAGGACAGGGAGGATCATATAGCAATCAGCCCCAGCATTTT.

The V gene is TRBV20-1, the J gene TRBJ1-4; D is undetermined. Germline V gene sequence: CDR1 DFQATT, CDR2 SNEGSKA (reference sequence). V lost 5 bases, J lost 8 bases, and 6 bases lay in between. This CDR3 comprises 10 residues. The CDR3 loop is CSAPGEKLFF. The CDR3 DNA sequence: TGCAGTGCTCCAGGAGAAAAACTGTTTTTT.

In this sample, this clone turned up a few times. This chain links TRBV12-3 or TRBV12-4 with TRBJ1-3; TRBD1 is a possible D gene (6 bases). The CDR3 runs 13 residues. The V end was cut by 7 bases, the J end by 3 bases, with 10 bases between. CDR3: CASNTGSGNTIYF. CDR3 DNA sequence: TGTGCCAGCAATACAGGGAGTGGAAACACCATATATTTT.

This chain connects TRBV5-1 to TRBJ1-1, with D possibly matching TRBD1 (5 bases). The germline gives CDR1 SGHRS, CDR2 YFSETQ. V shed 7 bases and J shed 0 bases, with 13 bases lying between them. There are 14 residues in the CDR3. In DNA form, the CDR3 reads TGCGCCAGCCGGGGGGGAACCCTGAACACTGAAGCTTTCTTT. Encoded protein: CASRGGTLNTEAFF.

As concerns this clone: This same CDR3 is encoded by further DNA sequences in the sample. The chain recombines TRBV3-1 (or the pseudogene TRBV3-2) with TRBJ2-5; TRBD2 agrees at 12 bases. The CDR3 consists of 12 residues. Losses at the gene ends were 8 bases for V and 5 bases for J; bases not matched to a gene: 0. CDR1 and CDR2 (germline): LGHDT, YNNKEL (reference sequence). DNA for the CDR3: TGTGCCAGCGGACTAGCGGGGGAGACCCAGTACTTC. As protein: CASGLAGETQYF.

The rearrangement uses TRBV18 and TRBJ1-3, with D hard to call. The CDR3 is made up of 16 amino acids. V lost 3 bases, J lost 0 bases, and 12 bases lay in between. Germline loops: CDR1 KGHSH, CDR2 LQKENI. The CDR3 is CASSPEGLTSGNTIYF. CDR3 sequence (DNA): TGTGCCAGCTCACCGGAAGGACTAACCTCTGGAAACACCATATATTTT.

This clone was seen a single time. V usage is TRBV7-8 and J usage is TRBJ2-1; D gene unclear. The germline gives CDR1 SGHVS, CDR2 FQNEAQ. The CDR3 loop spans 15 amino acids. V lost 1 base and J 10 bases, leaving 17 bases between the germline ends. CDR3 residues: CASSLVGSSFGEQFF. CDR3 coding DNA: TGTGCCAGCAGCTTAGTTGGCAGCTCTTTCGGGGAGCAGTTCTTC.

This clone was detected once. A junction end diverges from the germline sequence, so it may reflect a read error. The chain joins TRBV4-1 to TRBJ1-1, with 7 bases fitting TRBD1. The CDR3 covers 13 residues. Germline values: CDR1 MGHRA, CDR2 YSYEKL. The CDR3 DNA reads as TGCGCCAGCAGCCAAGGGGGGACAGCTCCCGGCCCTTTT. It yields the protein CASSQGGTAPGPF.

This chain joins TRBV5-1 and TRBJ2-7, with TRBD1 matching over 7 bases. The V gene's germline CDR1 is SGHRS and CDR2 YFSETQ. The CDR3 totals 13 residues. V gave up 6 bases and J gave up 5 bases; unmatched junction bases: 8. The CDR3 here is CASTEQGSHEQYF. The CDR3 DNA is TGCGCCAGCACAGAACAGGGGTCCCACGAGCAGTACTTC. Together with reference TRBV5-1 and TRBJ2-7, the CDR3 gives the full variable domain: KAGVTQTPRYLIKTRGQQVTLSCSPISGHRSVSWYQQTPGQGLQFLFEYFSETQRNKGNFPGRFSGRQFSNSRSEMNVSTLELGDSALYLCASTEQGSHEQYFGPGTRLTVT.

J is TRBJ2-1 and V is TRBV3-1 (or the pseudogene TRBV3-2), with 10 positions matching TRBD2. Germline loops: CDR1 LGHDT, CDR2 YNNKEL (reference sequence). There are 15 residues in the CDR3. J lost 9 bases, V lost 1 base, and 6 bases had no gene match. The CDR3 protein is CASSQAGQRGGEQFF. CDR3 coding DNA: TGTGCCAGCAGCCAAGCGGGCCAGCGGGGGGGTGAGCAGTTCTTC.

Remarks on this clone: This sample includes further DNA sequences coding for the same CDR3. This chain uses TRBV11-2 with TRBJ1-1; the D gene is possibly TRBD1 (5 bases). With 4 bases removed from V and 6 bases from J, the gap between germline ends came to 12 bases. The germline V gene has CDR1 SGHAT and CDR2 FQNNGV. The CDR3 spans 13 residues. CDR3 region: CASSSLRVAEAFF. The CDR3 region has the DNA TGTGCCAGCAGCTCGCTCAGGGTAGCTGAAGCTTTCTTT.

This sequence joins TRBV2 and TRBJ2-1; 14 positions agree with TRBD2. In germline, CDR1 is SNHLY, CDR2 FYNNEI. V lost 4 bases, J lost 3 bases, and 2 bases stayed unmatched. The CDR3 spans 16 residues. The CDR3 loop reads CASSAGLAGDYNEQFF. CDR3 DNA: TGTGCCAGCAGTGCGGGACTAGCGGGGGACTACAATGAGCAGTTCTTC.